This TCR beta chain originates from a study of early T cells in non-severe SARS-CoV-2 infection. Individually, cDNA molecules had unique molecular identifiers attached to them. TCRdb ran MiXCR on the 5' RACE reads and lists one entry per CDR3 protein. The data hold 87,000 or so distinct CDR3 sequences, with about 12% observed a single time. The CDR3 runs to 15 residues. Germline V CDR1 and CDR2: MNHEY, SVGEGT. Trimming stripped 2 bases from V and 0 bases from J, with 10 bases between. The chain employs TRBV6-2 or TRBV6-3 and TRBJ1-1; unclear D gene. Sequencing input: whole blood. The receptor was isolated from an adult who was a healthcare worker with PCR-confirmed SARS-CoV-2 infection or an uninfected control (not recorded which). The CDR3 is CASSYRRTVNTEAFF. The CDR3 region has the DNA TGTGCCAGCAGTTACCGACGTACAGTGAACACTGAAGCTTTCTTT.